One and the same sample provided the 15 T cell receptor beta chains below, sequenced in a study of cytomegalovirus exposure and HLA in healthy donors. The assay was immunoSEQ multiplex PCR, and TCRdb's table has in-frame clones only and misses some. The sample has about 330,000 clones, just over 85% seen once; the top ten hold about 0.91%. Sequenced material: PBMCs. The receptor source for this set is a woman younger than 35 in good health and CMV-seronegative.

The CDR3: CASSLAQPSTSYEQYF. CDR3 nucleotides: TGCGCCAGCAGCTTGGCGCAGCCTAGTACCTCCTACGAGCAGTACTTC. This rearrangement joins TRBV5-1 to TRBJ2-7; D not resolved. Germline CDR1 is SGHRS and CDR2 is YFSETQ. Trimming left V 0 bases short and J 0 bases short, with 13 bases between. The CDR3 contains 16 residues.

The chain links TRBV29-1 to TRBJ1-1; unclear D gene. Trimming took 4 bases from V and 5 from J, leaving 11 bases between them. Looked up from germline, CDR1 is SQVTM and CDR2 is ANQGSEA. The CDR3 is made up of 12 amino acids. The CDR3 nucleotides read TGCAGCGTTGTATATTGGGAGACTGAAGCTTTCTTT. This encodes CSVVYWETEAFF.

The chain carries TRBV6-5 and TRBJ1-1; TRBD1 is a possible D gene (5 bases). Germline lookup yields CDR1 MNHEY and CDR2 SVGAGI. V was trimmed by 6 bases and J by 11 bases, leaving 19 bases between them. This CDR3 has 13 amino acids. The CDR3 protein is CASRFPAEGRAFF. The CDR3 region has the DNA TGTGCCAGCAGATTCCCGGCGGAGGGGCGGGCTTTCTTT.

V and J are TRBV30 and TRBJ1-2, with 11 bases aligning to TRBD1. The CDR3 is made up of 15 amino acids. Unmatched junction bases numbered 5, after V lost 1 base and J lost 4 bases. Germline V gives CDR1 GTSNPN, CDR2 SVGIG (reference sequence). CDR3 nucleotide sequence: TGTGCCTGGAGTGCCGGGACAGGGGGTCCCTATGGCTACACCTTC. Amino acid sequence: CAWSAGTGGPYGYTF.

The chain couples TRBV6-1 to TRBJ2-3; TRBD1 matches at 12 bases. The CDR3 totals 15 residues. V shed 5 bases, J shed 6 bases, and the junction held 6 bases outside the gene matches. Germline V gives CDR1 MNHNS, CDR2 SASEGT. Here the CDR3 DNA reads TGTGCCAGCAGTCGTGGGACAGGGGGCCTGGATACGCAGTATTTT. Protein sequence: CASSRGTGGLDTQYF.

V usage is TRBV27 and J usage is TRBJ1-2; 8 bases line up with TRBD1. V shed 6 bases and J 6 bases; nucleotides not matched to a gene: 6. This CDR3 has 13 amino acids. CDR1 and CDR2 from the germline V gene are MNHEY and SMNVEV (reference sequence). CDR3 DNA sequence: TGTGCCAGCAGACCTACAGGGGGGGATGGCTACACCTTC. This gives the protein CASRPTGGDGYTF.

Concerning this clone: This same CDR3 is encoded by further DNA sequences in the sample. The chain uses TRBV5-1 and TRBJ2-2; unclear D gene. The CDR3 consists of 12 residues. The germline V and J ends were trimmed by 0 bases and 6 bases, with 3 bases remaining between them. CDR1 SGHRS and CDR2 YFSETQ come from the germline V gene. In nucleotides, the CDR3 is TGCGCCAGCAGCTTGGGCGCCGGGGAGCTGTTTTTT. Translation gives CASSLGAGELFF. The variable domain in full, completed from reference TRBV5-1 and TRBJ2-2, reads KAGVTQTPRYLIKTRGQQVTLSCSPISGHRSVSWYQQTPGQGLQFLFEYFSETQRNKGNFPGRFSGRQFSNSRSEMNVSTLELGDSALYLCASSLGAGELFFGEGSRLTVL.

This rearrangement joins TRBV18 to TRBJ1-2; D unclear. Trimming stripped 2 bases from V and 0 bases from J, with 10 bases between. This CDR3 has 15 residues. Looked up from germline, CDR1 is KGHSH and CDR2 is LQKENI. CDR3 coding DNA: TGTGCCAGCTCACCAGGTGGCGGTTCTAACTATGGCTACACCTTC. Translating it yields CASSPGGGSNYGYTF. The whole variable domain, remainder taken from reference TRBV18 and TRBJ1-2, is NAGVMQNPRHLVRRRGQEARLRCSPMKGHSHVYWYRQLPEEGLKFMVYLQKENIIDESGMPKERFSAEFPKEGPSILRIQQVVRGDSAAYFCASSPGGGSNYGYTFGSGTRLTVV.

The chain is built from TRBV27 and TRBJ2-7; TRBD1 might be the D (6 bases). Per germline, CDR1 MNHEY and CDR2 SMNVEV (reference sequence). The CDR3 is 12 amino acids. V lost 5 bases and J 5 bases, leaving 10 bases between the germline ends. The CDR3 DNA reads as TGTGCCAGCAGTGCACAGGGTAACGAGCAGTACTTC. Translating it yields CASSAQGNEQYF.

This chain uses TRBV2 with TRBJ1-2; 9 bases align to TRBD1. The CDR3 loop spans 13 amino acids. J was trimmed by 8 bases and V by 7 bases; bases with no gene match: 8. Germline V gene data show CDR1 as SNHLY and CDR2 as FYNNEI. The CDR3 DNA sequence: TGTGCCAGCACCCTCGGACAGGGGAGCGGCTACACCTTC. It yields the protein CASTLGQGSGYTF.

V gene TRBV30 combines with J gene TRBJ1-2; 7 bases agree with TRBD1. Germline V lookup: CDR1 GTSNPN, CDR2 SVGIG (reference sequence). Trimming took 3 bases from V and 2 from J; bases not matched to a gene: 9. The CDR3 is 15 amino acids. CDR3 region: CAWRKTGQINYGYTF. The CDR3 coding sequence is TGTGCCTGGAGGAAAACGGGACAGATAAACTATGGCTACACCTTC. Combining the CDR3 with reference TRBV30 and TRBJ1-2 gives the whole variable domain SQTIHQWPATLVQPVGSPLSLECTVEGTSNPNLYWYRQAAGRGLQLLFYSVGIGQISSEVPQNLSASRPQDRQFILSSKKLLLSDSGFYLCAWRKTGQINYGYTFGSGTRLTVV.

The chain is built from TRBV5-1 and TRBJ2-7, with D possibly being TRBD1 (5 bases). Trimming pared 2 bases from V and 4 bases from J, leaving 16 bases between. The CDR3 is made up of 15 amino acids. Germline CDR1 is SGHRS and CDR2 is YFSETQ. The chain's CDR3 is CASSFGHGNIYEQYF. The CDR3, as DNA: TGCGCCAGCAGCTTCGGACATGGCAATATATACGAGCAGTACTTC.

The V and J genes are TRBV27 and TRBJ2-7, with no clear D. The CDR3 sequence is 12 residues long. Germline CDR1 reads MNHEY; CDR2 reads SMNVEV (reference sequence). V lost 8 bases and J 3 bases, leaving 11 bases between the germline ends. CDR3 DNA: TGTGCCAGCGACTCTCCCATCTACGAGCAGTACTTC. Translated, it gives CASDSPIYEQYF.

The chain couples TRBV6-5 to TRBJ1-2; 7 nucleotides align to TRBD1. CDR1 MNHEY and CDR2 SVGAGI come from the germline V gene. The CDR3 has 15 amino acids. The junction had 7 bases not matched to a gene; V was cut back by 2 bases and J by 4 bases. The CDR3 DNA is TGTGCCAGCAGTTACCCCCTAGGACAGGCCTATGGCTACACCTTC. Its protein is CASSYPLGQAYGYTF.

This chain joins TRBV7-9 and TRBJ1-1; the D gene is possibly TRBD1 (5 bases). V gave up 7 bases and J gave up 6 bases, with 15 bases separating them. Germline V gene sequence: CDR1 SEHNR, CDR2 FQNEAQ (reference sequence). The CDR3 has 13 amino acids. The CDR3 DNA follows: TGTGCCAGCACCAAGCCTCAGGGCTCTGAAGCTTTCTTT. As protein: CASTKPQGSEAFF.